Included here is one T cell receptor beta chain sequence, with context. Seattle enrolled patients during active infection and tracked them longitudinally. Trimming took off 6 bases at V and 7 bases at J, with 13 bases between the two ends. The CDR3 length is 14 residues. Germline CDR1 reads MNHEY; CDR2 reads SVGAGI. Methods used by the authors: Estimation of nucleated cell counts was performed using reference gene primer amplification. Data came from immunoSEQ multiplex PCR; TCRdb stores just in-frame clones and leaves some out. For V, J and clone size, that table is used; D and trimming come from the DNA. The data hold approximately 120,000 clones, with more than 80% observed a single time. These data come from a study of blood T cell repertoires in COVID-19. For the study at large: Collection of acute and convalescent COVID-19 samples took place in the United States, Italy and Spain. Sample material is recorded as cDNA or gDNA derived from T cells, B-cell-depleted T cells, or PBMCs.

The genes are TRBV6-5 and TRBJ1-6, with D uncertain. Sequenced sample: peripheral blood. This receptor was identified in a woman of 80 years or more with COVID-19, enrolled during active disease. The CDR3 DNA sequence: TGTGCCAGCAGCGAGACCCCTAGGAATTCACCCCTCCACTTT. Its translation is CASSETPRNSPLHF.